This T cell receptor beta chain was documented in a study of chemoradiotherapy in HPV16-positive cancers. The study, taken as a whole, reports: HPV-specific T cells were functionally defined from only a couple of HPV16-positive patients.

Trimming pared 2 bases from V and 2 bases from J, leaving 12 bases between. The CDR3 length is 15 residues. CDR1 ENHRY and CDR2 SYGVKD come from the germline V gene. Samples were taken several times over chemoradiotherapy. The assay was immunoSEQ multiplex PCR, and TCRdb's table has in-frame clones only and misses some. The sample contains 5,500 to 8,000 clones, approximately 91% of which appear only once. A note on this clone: Its target is not known.

Specimen collection occurred from a patient who underwent chemoradiotherapy. This receptor was taken from a human donor with HPV-associated anogenital cancer. The genes are TRBV10-3 and TRBJ1-2; weak D call: TRBD1 (6 bases). The CDR3 DNA is TGTGCCATCAGTGAGACAGGGACCTCGAACTATGGCTACACCTTC. It is translated as CAISETGTSNYGYTF.